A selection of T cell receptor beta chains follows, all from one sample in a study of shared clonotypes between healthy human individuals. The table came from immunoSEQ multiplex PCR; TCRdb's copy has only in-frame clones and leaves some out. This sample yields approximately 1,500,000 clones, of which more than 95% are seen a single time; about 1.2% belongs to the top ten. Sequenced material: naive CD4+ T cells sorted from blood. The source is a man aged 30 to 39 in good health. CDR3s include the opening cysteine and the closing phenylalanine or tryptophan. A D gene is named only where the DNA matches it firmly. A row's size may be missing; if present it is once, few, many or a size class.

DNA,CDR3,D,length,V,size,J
TGCGCCAGCAGCTTGAGTGGGGGCCCCTACGAGCAGTACTTC,CASSLSGGPYEQYF,-,14,TRBV5-1,-,TRBJ2-7
TGTGCCAGCAGCGTAGGAGCGGGAGGACACAATGAGCAGTTCTTC,CASSVGAGGHNEQFF,TRBD2,15,TRBV9,-,TRBJ2-1
TGTGCCAGCTCACCAGTCCAGGGCAGCAATCAGCCCCAGCATTTT,CASSPVQGSNQPQHF,-,15,TRBV18,once,TRBJ1-5
TGCAGCGTTGAGAAACAAGAGATCAACACTGAAGCTTTCTTT,CSVEKQEINTEAFF,-,14,TRBV29-1,-,TRBJ1-1
TGTGCCAGCAGTGACTCAGGGACACCGGGGGAGTCCCAGCATTTT,CASSDSGTPGESQHF,-,15,TRBV6-4,-,TRBJ1-5
TGTGCCAGCAGCGTAGGTTCGGGACTAGCAACCGAGCAGTACTTC,CASSVGSGLATEQYF,TRBD2,15,TRBV9,-,TRBJ2-7
TGCGCCAGCAGCTCGACGACAGGCATGAACACTGAAGCTTTCTTT,CASSSTTGMNTEAFF,-,15,TRBV5-1,-,TRBJ1-1
TGTGCCTGGAGTACTAGGGCCGGGGAGCTGTTTTTT,CAWSTRAGELFF,-,12,TRBV30,-,TRBJ2-2
TGTGCCAGCAGCCCCCAGGCAGGGAGAGGAAACACCATATATTTT,CASSPQAGRGNTIYF,-,15,TRBV7-7,-,TRBJ1-3
TGTGCCAGCAGCTTAGTCTCTTTATCTACAGATACGCAGTATTTT,CASSLVSLSTDTQYF,-,15,TRBV7-8,-,TRBJ2-3
TGTGCCAGCAGTACCAACACCGGGGAGCTGTTTTTT,CASSTNTGELFF,-,12,TRBV28,-,TRBJ2-2
TGTGCCAGCAGCCAAGACGGAGGGCGGAACGAGCAGTACTTC,CASSQDGGRNEQYF,-,14,TRBV4-2,-,TRBJ2-7
TGTGCCAGCTCACCAATTAAAGGGGGGGCCTACGAGCAGTACTTC,CASSPIKGGAYEQYF,-,15,TRBV18,-,TRBJ2-7
TGTGCCAGTAGTATAGATGGGACTAGCGGGGGGAATGAGCAGTTCTTC,CASSIDGTSGGNEQFF,TRBD2,16,TRBV19,-,TRBJ2-1
TGTGCCAGTAATGGGCTAGCGGGAGGTACCGGGGAGCTGTTTTTT,CASNGLAGGTGELFF,TRBD2,15,TRBV19,-,TRBJ2-2
TGTGCCAGCAGGCTAAATAGCAATCAGCCCCAGCATTTT,CASRLNSNQPQHF,-,13,TRBV2,-,TRBJ1-5
TGCGCCAGCAGCCAAGACCCCGACCCAGGCGGCTATGGCTACACCTTC,CASSQDPDPGGYGYTF,-,16,TRBV4-3,-,TRBJ1-2
TGTGCCAGCTCACCAGTCGGGTCCGGGGAAAAACTGTTTTTT,CASSPVGSGEKLFF,-,14,TRBV18,-,TRBJ1-4
TGTGCCAGCAGCCAGACCCGGGGGCCGGGGTACAATGAGCAGTTCTTC,CASSQTRGPGYNEQFF,-,16,TRBV28,-,TRBJ2-1
TGCGCCAGCAGAGTTGGGGGGGGCGACAATCAGCCCCAGCATTTT,CASRVGGGDNQPQHF,-,15,TRBV10-2,-,TRBJ1-5
TGTGCCAGCAAAAGATTACAGGCGTTCTCCTACGAGCAGTACTTC,CASKRLQAFSYEQYF,-,15,TRBV6-5,-,TRBJ2-7
TGTGCCAGCAGCTTCCCGAGCGGGATTGGAGGAGAGACCCAGTACTTC,CASSFPSGIGGETQYF,TRBD2,16,TRBV5-4,-,TRBJ2-5
TGTGCCAGCAGCCTTTCCTACGGCAGGGAAAACACCGGGGAGCTGTTTTTT,CASSLSYGRENTGELFF,-,17,TRBV11-3,-,TRBJ2-2
TGTGCCAGCACATATACGGGAGGGGTCTCCTACAATGAGCAGTTCTTC,CASTYTGGVSYNEQFF,TRBD2,16,TRBV25-1,-,TRBJ2-1
TGTGCCACACGGGGGGGGACCCATGCCAATCAGCCCCAGCATTTT,CATRGGTHANQPQHF,-,15,TRBV2,-,TRBJ1-5
TGTGCCAGCAGCCCGACTAGCTGGGAGACCCAGTACTTC,CASSPTSWETQYF,TRBD2,13,TRBV4-2,-,TRBJ2-5
TGTGCCAGCAGTGACCCGACTACGGGGGAGACAGGGTATGGCTACACCTTC,CASSDPTTGETGYGYTF,TRBD1,17,TRBV25-1,-,TRBJ1-2
TGCGCCAGCAGCTTGGTGGCAGACCAAGAGACCCAGTACTTC,CASSLVADQETQYF,-,14,TRBV5-1,-,TRBJ2-5
TGTGCCAGCACCTCCCTCAGGACTAGCGCCACAATGAACACCGGGGAGCTGTTTTTT,CASTSLRTSATMNTGELFF,TRBD2,19,TRBV27,-,TRBJ2-2
TGTGCCAGCAGTTATCCCCGAGATACGCAGTATTTT,CASSYPRDTQYF,-,12,TRBV6-6,-,TRBJ2-3
TGTGCCAGCAGTTTGTTAGCGGGACGGACCGGGGAGCTGTTTTTT,CASSLLAGRTGELFF,TRBD2,15,TRBV27,-,TRBJ2-2
TGTGCCAGCGGGGGGGGAGTAGGCGTCCTGACTTTC,CASGGGVGVLTF,TRBD2,12,TRBV6-1,-,TRBJ2-6
TGCGCCAGCAGCCAAGATATGCGGGTTGGCACTGAAGCTTTCTTT,CASSQDMRVGTEAFF,-,15,TRBV4-3,-,TRBJ1-1
TGCGCCAGCAGCTTGGGGGCGGGAGGCTACGAGCAGTACTTC,CASSLGAGGYEQYF,TRBD2,14,TRBV5-1,-,TRBJ2-7
TGTGCCAGTAAGATATCAGGGGCCTATGGCTACACCTTC,CASKISGAYGYTF,-,13,TRBV19,-,TRBJ1-2
TGTGCTAGTGCCGACCCGGGACAGTTAAACACTGAAGCTTTCTTT,CASADPGQLNTEAFF,TRBD1,15,TRBV12-5,-,TRBJ1-1